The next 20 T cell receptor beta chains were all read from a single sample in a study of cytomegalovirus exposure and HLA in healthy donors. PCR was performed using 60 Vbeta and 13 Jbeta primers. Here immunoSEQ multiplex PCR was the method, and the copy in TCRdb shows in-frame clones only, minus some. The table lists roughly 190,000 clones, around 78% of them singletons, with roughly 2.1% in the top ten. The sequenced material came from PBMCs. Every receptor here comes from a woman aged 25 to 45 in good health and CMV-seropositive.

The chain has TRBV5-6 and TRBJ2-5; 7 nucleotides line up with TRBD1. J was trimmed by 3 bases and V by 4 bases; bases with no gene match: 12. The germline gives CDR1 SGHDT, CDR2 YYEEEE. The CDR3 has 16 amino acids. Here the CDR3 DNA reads TGTGCCAGCAGCCCCGAACCGGGACAGCCGAAAGAGACCCAGTACTTC. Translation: CASSPEPGQPKETQYF. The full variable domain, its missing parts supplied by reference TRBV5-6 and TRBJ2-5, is DAGVTQSPTHLIKTRGQQVTLRCSPKSGHDTVSWYQQALGQGPQFIFQYYEEEERQRGNFPDRFSGHQFPNYSSELNVNALLLGDSALYLCASSPEPGQPKETQYFGPGTRLLVL.

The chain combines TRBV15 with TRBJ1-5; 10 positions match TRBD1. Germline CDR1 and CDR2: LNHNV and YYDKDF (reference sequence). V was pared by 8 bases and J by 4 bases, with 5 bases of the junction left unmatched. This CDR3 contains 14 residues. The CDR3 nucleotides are TGTGCCACCTCGGGACAGGGGATTAATCAGCCCCAGCATTTT. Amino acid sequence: CATSGQGINQPQHF.

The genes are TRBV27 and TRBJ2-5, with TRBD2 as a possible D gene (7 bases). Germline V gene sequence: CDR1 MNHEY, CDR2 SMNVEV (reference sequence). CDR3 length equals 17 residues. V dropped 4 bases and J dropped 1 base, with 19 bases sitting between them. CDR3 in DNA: TGTGCCAGCAGTTCCGCCCTGAGGGGGGAGGGCCAAGAGACCCAGTACTTC. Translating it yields CASSSALRGEGQETQYF.

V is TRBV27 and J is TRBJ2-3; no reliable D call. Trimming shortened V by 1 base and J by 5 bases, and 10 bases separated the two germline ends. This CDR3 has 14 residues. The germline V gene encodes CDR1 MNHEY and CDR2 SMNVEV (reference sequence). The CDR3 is CASSLLGVGDTQYF. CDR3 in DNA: TGTGCCAGCAGTTTATTGGGCGTTGGAGATACGCAGTATTTT.

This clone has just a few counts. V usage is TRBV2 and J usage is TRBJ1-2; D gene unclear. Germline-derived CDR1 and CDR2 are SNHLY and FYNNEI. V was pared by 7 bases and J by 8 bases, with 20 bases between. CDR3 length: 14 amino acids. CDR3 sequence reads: CASNLGLLYEGYTF. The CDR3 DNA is TGTGCCAGCAATTTAGGACTACTCTACGAGGGCTACACCTTC.

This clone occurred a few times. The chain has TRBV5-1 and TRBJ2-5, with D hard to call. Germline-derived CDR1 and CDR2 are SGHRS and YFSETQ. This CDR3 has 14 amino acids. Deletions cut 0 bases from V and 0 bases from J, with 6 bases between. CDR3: CASSLVPDQETQYF. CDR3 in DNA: TGCGCCAGCAGCTTGGTCCCAGACCAAGAGACCCAGTACTTC. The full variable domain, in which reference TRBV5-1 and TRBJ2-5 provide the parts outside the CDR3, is KAGVTQTPRYLIKTRGQQVTLSCSPISGHRSVSWYQQTPGQGLQFLFEYFSETQRNKGNFPGRFSGRQFSNSRSEMNVSTLELGDSALYLCASSLVPDQETQYFGPGTRLLVL.

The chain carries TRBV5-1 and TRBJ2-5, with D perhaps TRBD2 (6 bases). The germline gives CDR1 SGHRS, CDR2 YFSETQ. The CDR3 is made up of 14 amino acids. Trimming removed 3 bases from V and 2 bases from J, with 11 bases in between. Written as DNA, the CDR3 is TGCGCCAGCAGCTGGAGGGCGGAACAAGAGACCCAGTACTTC. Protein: CASSWRAEQETQYF.

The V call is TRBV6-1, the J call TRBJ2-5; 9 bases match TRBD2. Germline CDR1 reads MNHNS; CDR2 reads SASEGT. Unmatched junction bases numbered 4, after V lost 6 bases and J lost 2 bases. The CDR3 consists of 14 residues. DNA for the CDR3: TGTGCCAGCAGGCGGGAGGGCCGACAAGAGACCCAGTACTTC. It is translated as CASRREGRQETQYF.

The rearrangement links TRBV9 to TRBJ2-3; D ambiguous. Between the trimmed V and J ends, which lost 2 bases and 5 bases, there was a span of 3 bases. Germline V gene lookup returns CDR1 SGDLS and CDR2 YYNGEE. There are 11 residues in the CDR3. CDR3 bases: TGTGCCAGCAGCGTCGGAGATACGCAGTATTTT. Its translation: CASSVGDTQYF.

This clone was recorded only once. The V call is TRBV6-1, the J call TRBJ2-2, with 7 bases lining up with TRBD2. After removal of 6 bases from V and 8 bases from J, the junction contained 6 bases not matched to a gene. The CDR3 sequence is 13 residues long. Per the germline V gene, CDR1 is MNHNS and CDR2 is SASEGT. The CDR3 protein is CASRGGGIGELFF. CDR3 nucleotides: TGTGCCAGCAGAGGCGGGGGAATAGGGGAGCTGTTTTTT.

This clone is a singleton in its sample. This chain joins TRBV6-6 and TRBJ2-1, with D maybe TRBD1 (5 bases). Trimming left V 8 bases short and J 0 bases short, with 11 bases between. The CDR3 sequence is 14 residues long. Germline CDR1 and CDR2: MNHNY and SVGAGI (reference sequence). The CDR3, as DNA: TGTGCCAGCGGGGCGCTTAGCTCCTACAATGAGCAGTTCTTC. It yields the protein CASGALSSYNEQFF.

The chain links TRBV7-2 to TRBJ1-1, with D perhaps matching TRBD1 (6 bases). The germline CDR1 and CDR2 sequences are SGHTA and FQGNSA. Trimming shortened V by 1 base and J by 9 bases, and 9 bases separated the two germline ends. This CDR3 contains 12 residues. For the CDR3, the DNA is TGTGCCAGCAGCTTAGACAGGGTTAAAGCTTTCTTT. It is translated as CASSLDRVKAFF.

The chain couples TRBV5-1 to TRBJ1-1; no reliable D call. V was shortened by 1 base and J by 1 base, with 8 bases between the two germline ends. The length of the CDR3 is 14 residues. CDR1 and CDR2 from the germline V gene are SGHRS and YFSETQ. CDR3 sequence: CASSLWAGNTEAFF. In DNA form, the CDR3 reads TGCGCCAGCAGCTTGTGGGCAGGGAACACTGAAGCTTTCTTT.

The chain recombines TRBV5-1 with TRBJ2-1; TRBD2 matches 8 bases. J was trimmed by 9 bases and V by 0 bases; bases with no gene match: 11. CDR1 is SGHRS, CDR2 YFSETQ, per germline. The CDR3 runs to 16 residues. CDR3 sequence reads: CASSLVSGRAGGEQFF. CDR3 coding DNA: TGCGCCAGCAGCTTGGTATCCGGGAGGGCCGGCGGTGAGCAGTTCTTC.

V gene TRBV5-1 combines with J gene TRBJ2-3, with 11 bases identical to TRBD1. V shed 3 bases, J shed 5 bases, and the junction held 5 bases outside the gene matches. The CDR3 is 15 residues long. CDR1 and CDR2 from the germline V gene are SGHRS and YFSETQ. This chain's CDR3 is CASSYGDRGVDTQYF. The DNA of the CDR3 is TGCGCCAGCAGCTACGGGGACAGGGGGGTAGATACGCAGTATTTT.

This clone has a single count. The CDR3 bases are TGTGCCAGCAGCTTTACAGGGGTCACAGATACGCAGTATTTT. Its protein product is CASSFTGVTDTQYF. The chain recombines TRBV11-3 with TRBJ2-3, with 7 bases that match TRBD1. V lost 3 bases and J lost 2; bases outside the gene matches: 2. Germline CDR1 is SGHNT and CDR2 is YENEEA. The CDR3 spans 14 residues.

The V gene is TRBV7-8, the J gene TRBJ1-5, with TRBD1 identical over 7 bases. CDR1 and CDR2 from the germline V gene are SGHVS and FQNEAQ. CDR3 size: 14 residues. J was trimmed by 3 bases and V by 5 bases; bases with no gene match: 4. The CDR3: CASSAGQPNQPQHF. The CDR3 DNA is TGTGCCAGCAGCGCGGGACAGCCCAATCAGCCCCAGCATTTT.

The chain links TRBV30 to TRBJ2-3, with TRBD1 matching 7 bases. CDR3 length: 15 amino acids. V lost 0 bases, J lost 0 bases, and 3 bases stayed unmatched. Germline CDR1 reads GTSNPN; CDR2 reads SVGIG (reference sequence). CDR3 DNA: TGTGCCTGGAGTGTACGAGGGGGCAGCACAGATACGCAGTATTTT. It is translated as CAWSVRGGSTDTQYF.

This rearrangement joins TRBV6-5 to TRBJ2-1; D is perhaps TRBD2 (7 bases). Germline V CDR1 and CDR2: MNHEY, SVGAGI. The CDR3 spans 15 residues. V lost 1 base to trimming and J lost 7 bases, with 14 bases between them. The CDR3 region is CASSYFAQGGNEQFF. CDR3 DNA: TGTGCCAGCAGTTACTTTGCACAGGGAGGGAATGAGCAGTTCTTC.

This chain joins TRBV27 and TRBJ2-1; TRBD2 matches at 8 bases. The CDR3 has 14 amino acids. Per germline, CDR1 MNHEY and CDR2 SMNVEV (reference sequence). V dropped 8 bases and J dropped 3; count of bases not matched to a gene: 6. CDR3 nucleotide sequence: TGTGCCAGCGGCGTAGCGGGGCGCTACAATGAGCAGTTCTTC. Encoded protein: CASGVAGRYNEQFF.